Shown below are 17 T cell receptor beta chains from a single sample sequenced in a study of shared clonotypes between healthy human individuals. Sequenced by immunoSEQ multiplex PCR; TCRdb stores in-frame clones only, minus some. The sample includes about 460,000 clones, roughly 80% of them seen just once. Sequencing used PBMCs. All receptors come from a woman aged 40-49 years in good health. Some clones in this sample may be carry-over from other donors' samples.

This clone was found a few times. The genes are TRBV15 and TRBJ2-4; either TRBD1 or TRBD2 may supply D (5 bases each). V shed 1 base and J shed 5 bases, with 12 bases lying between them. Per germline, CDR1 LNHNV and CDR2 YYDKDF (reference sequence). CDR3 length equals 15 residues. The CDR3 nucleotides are TGTGCCACCAGCAGAGGAGGGACCGCCGAAAACATTCAGTACTTC. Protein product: CATSRGGTAENIQYF.

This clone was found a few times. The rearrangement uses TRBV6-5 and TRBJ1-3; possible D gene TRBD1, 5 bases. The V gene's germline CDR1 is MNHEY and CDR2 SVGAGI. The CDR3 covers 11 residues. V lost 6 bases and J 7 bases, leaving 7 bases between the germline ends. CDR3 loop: CASRWGNTIYF. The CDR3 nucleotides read TGTGCCAGCAGGTGGGGCAACACCATATATTTT.

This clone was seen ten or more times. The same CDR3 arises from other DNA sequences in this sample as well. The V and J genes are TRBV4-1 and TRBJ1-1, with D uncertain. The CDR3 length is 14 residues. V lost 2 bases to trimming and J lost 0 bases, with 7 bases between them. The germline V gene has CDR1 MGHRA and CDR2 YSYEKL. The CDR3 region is CASSQFELNTEAFF. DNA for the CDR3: TGCGCCAGCAGCCAATTTGAATTGAACACTGAAGCTTTCTTT.

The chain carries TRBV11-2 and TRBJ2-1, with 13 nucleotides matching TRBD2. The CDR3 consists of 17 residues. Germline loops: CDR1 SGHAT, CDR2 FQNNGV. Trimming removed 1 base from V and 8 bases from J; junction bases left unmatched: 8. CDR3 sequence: CASSLVDRLAGGYEQFF. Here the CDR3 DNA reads TGTGCCAGCAGCTTAGTCGATCGACTAGCGGGAGGATATGAGCAGTTCTTC.

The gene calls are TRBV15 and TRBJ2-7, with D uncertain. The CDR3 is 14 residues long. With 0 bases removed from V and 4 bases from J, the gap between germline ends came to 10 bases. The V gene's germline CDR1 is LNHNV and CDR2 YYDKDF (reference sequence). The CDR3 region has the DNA TGTGCCACCAGCAGAGATCTCGGGCGATACGAGCAGTACTTC. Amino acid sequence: CATSRDLGRYEQYF.

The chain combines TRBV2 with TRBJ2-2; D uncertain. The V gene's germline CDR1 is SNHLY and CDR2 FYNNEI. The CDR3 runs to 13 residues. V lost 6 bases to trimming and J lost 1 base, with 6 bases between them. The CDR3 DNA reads TGTGCCAGCAGACAAGGGAACACCGGGGAGCTGTTTTTT. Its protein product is CASRQGNTGELFF.

CDR3 loop: CASSIWTGGEDTQYF. In DNA, the CDR3 is TGTGCCAGTAGTATCTGGACAGGGGGGGAAGATACGCAGTATTTT. J is TRBJ2-3 and V is TRBV19, with TRBD1 matching over 10 bases. The CDR3 is 15 residues long. Germline CDR1 reads LNHDA; CDR2 reads SQIVND (reference sequence). V shed 3 bases and J 5 bases; nucleotides not matched to a gene: 5.

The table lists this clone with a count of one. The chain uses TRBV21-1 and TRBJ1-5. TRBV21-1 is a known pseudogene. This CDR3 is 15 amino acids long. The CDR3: CASSRDETSNQPQHF. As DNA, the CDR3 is TGTGCCAGCAGCAGGGACGAAACTAGCAATCAGCCCCAGCATTTT.

The CDR3 sequence: CASSLGGNIFYEQYF. In DNA, the CDR3 is TGTGCCAGCAGCTTAGGCGGGAATATTTTCTACGAGCAGTACTTC. This sequence joins TRBV13 and TRBJ2-7; D possibly corresponds to TRBD2 (5 bases). Germline CDR1 is PRHDT and CDR2 is FYEKMQ (reference sequence). The CDR3 has 15 amino acids. Trimming removed 0 bases from V and 3 bases from J, with 12 bases in between.

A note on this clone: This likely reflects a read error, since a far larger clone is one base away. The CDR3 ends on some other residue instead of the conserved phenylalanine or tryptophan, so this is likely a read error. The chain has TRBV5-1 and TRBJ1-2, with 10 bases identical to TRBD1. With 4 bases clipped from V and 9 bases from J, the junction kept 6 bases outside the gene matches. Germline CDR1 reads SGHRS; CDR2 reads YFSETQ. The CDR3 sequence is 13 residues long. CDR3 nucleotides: TGCGCCAGCAGCACAGGGACAGGGGAGAGCTACACCCTC. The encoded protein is CASSTGTGESYTL.

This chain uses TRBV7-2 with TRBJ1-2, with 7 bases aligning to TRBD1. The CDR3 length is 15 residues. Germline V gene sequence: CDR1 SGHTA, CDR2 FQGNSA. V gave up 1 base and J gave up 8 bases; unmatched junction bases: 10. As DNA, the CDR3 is TGTGCCAGCAGCTTAGGGGGAGGCACAGGGGTGGGCTACACCTTC. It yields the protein CASSLGGGTGVGYTF.

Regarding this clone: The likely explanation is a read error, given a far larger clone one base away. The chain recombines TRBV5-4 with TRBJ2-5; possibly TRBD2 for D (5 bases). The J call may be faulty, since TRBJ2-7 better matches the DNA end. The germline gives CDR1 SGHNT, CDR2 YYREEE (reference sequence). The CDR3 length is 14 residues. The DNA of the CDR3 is TGTGCCGGCAGCTTGTTCGGGAACTCCTACGAGCAGTACTTC. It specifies CAGSLFGNSYEQYF.

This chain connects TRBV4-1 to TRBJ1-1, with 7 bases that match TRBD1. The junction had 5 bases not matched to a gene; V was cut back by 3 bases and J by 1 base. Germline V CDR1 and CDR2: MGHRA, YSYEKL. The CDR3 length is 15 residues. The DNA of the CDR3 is TGCGCCAGCAGCCATGGACAGGCCAGGAACACTGAAGCTTTCTTT. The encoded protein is CASSHGQARNTEAFF.

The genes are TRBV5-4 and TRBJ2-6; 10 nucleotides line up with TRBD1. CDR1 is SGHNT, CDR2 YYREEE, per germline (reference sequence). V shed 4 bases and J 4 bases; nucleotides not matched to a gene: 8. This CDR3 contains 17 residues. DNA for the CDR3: TGTGCCAGCAGCCCTGACAGGGGGCGGCTCGGGGCCAACGTCCTGACTTTC. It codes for CASSPDRGRLGANVLTF.

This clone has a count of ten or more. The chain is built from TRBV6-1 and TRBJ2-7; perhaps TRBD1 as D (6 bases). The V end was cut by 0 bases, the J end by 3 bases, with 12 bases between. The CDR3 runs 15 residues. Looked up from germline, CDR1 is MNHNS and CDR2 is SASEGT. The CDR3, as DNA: TGTGCCAGCAGTGAAGCCCTAGGGGGTAGCTACGAGCAGTACTTC. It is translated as CASSEALGGSYEQYF.

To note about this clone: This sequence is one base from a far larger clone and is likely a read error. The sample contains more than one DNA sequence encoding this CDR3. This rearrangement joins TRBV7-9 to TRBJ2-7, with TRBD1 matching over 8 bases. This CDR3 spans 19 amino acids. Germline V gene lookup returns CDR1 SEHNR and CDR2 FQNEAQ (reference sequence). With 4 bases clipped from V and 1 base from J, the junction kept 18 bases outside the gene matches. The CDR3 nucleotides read TGTGCCAGCAGCTCAGCGGTGAGAACAGGGGGACTGGGGTCCTACGAGCAGTACTTC. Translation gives CASSSAVRTGGLGSYEQYF.

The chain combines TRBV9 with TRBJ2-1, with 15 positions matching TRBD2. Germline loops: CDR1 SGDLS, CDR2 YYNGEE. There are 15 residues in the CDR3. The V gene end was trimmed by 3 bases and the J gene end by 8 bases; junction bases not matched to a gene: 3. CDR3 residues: CASSGGLAGGHEQFF. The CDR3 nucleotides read TGTGCCAGCAGCGGGGGACTAGCGGGAGGTCATGAGCAGTTCTTC.